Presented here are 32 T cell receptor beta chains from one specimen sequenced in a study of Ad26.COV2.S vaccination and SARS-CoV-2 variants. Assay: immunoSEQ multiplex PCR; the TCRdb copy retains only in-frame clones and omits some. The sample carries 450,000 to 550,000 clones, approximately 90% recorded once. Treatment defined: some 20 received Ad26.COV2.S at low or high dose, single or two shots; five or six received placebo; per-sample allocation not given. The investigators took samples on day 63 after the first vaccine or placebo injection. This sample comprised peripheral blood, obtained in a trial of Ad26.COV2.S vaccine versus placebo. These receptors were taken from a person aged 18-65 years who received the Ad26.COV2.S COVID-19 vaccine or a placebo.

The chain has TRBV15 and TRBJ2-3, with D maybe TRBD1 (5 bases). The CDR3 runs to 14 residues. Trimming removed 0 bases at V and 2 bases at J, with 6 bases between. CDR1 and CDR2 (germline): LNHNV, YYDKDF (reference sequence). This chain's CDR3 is CATSRDRATDTQYF. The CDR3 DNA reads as TGTGCCACCAGCAGAGACAGGGCCACAGATACGCAGTATTTT.

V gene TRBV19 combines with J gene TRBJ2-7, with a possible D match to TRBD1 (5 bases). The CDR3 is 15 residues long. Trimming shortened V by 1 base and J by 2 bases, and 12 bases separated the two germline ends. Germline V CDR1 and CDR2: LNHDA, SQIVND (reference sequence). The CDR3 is CASSIGGAQPYEQYF. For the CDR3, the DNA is TGTGCCAGTAGTATAGGTGGGGCCCAACCCTACGAGCAGTACTTC.

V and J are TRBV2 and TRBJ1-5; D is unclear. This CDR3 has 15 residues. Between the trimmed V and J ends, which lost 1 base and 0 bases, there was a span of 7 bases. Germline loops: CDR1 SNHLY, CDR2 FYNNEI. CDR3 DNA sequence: TGTGCCAGCAGTGAAGTGACCAATAGCAATCAGCCCCAGCATTTT. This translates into CASSEVTNSNQPQHF. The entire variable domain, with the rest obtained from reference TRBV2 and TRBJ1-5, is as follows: EPEVTQTPSHQVTQMGQEVILRCVPISNHLYFYWYRQILGQKVEFLVSFYNNEISEKSEIFDDQFSVERPDGSNFTLKIRSTKLEDSAMYFCASSEVTNSNQPQHFGDGTRLSIL.

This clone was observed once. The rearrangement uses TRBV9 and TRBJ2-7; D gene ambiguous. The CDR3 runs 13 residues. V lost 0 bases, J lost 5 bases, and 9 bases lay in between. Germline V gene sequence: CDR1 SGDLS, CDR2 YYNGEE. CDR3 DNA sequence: TGTGCCAGCAGCGTAGCTACCAACAACGAGCAGTACTTC. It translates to CASSVATNNEQYF.

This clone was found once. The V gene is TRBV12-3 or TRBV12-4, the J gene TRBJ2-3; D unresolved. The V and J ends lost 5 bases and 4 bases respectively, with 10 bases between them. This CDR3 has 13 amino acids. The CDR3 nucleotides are TGTGCCAGCAGTCCCCGCCGTTCAGATACGCAGTATTTT. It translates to CASSPRRSDTQYF.

CDR3: CASSPSPSRENTEAFF. Here the CDR3 DNA reads TGTGCCAGCTCACCTTCCCCCAGCAGGGAGAACACTGAAGCTTTCTTT. V is TRBV18 and J is TRBJ1-1, with D perhaps matching TRBD1 (5 bases). This CDR3 comprises 16 residues. V was trimmed by 3 bases and J by 1 base, leaving 15 bases between them. Germline V gene lookup returns CDR1 KGHSH and CDR2 LQKENI.

The chain's CDR3 is CASTETGGRETQYF. Here the CDR3 DNA reads TGTGCCAGCACAGAGACAGGGGGCAGGGAGACCCAGTACTTC. V is TRBV6-5 and J is TRBJ2-5; 10 bases agree with TRBD1. Germline V gives CDR1 MNHEY, CDR2 SVGAGI. This CDR3 comprises 14 residues. Trimming removed 7 bases from V and 5 bases from J; junction bases left unmatched: 7.

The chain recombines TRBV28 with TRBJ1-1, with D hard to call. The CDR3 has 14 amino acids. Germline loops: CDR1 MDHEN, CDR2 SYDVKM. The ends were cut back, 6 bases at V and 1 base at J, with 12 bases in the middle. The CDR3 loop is CASSPGGKNTEAFF. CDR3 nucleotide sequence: TGTGCCAGCAGCCCCGGAGGCAAGAACACTGAAGCTTTCTTT. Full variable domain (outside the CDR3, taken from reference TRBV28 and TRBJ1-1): DVKVTQSSRYLVKRTGEKVFLECVQDMDHENMFWYRQDPGLGLRLIYFSYDVKMKEKGDIPEGYSVSREKKERFSLILESASTNQTSMYLCASSPGGKNTEAFFGQGTRLTVV.

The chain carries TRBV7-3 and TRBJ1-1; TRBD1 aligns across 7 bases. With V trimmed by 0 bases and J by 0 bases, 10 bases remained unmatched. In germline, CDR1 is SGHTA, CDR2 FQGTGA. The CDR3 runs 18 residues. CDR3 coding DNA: TGTGCCAGCAGCTTAACAGGGGGCGGAGGATTGGTGAACACTGAAGCTTTCTTT. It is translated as CASSLTGGGGLVNTEAFF.

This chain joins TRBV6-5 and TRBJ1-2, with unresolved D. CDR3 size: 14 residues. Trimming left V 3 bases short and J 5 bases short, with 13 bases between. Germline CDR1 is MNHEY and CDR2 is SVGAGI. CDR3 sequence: CASSYSREPYGYTF. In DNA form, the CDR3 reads TGTGCCAGCAGTTATTCTCGGGAACCTTATGGCTACACCTTC.

CDR3 sequence: CASILEASGYNEQFF. DNA of the CDR3: TGTGCCAGCATTTTAGAGGCTAGCGGGTACAATGAGCAGTTCTTC. This chain connects TRBV2 to TRBJ2-1; 8 nucleotides match TRBD2. Unmatched junction bases numbered 9, after V lost 7 bases and J lost 4 bases. The CDR3 spans 15 residues. Germline CDR1 reads SNHLY; CDR2 reads FYNNEI.

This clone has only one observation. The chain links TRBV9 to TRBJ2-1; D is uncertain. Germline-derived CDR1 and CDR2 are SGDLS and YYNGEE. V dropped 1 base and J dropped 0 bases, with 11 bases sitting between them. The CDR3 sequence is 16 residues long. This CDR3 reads CASSVQGRYSYNEQFF. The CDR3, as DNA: TGTGCCAGCAGCGTACAAGGACGCTACTCCTACAATGAGCAGTTCTTC.

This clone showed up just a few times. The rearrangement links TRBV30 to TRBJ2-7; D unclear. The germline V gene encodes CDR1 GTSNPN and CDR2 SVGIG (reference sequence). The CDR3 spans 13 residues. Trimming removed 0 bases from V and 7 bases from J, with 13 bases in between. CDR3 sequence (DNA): TGTGCCTGGAGTGTGGCTGAAAGGAGTGAGCAGTACTTC. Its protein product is CAWSVAERSEQYF.

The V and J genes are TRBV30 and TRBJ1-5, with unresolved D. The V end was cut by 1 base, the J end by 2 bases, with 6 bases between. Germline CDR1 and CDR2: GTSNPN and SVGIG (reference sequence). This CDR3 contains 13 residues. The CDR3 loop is CAWSGLGNQPQHF. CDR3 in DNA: TGTGCCTGGAGTGGCCTCGGCAATCAGCCCCAGCATTTT.

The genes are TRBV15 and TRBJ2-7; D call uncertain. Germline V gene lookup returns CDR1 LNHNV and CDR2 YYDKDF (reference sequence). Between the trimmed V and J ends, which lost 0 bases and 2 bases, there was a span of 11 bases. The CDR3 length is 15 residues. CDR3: CATSRDRGVAYEQYF. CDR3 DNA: TGTGCCACCAGCAGAGATCGAGGTGTGGCCTACGAGCAGTACTTC.

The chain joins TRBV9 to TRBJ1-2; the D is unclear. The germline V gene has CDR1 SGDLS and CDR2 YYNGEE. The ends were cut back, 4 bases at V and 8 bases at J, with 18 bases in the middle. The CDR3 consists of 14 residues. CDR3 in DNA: TGTGCCAGCAGCCCCGCGGCCCACCAGCGGGGCTACACCTTC. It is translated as CASSPAAHQRGYTF.

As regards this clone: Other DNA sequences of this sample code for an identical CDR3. The CDR3: CSVEGSSYEQYF. CDR3 nucleotides: TGCAGCGTTGAGGGCAGCTCCTACGAGCAGTACTTC. J is TRBJ2-7 and V is TRBV29-1; D not certain. This CDR3 has 12 residues. Per germline, CDR1 SQVTM and CDR2 ANQGSEA. The V gene lost 3 bases and the J gene lost 0 bases, with 6 bases spanning the gap.

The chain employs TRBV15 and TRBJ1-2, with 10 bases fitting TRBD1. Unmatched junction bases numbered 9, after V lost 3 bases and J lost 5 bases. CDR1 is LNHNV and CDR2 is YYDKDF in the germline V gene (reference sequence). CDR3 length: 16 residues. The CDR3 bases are TGTGCCACCAGCAGTGAACATCCGGGACAGGGGTATGGCTACACCTTC. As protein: CATSSEHPGQGYGYTF.

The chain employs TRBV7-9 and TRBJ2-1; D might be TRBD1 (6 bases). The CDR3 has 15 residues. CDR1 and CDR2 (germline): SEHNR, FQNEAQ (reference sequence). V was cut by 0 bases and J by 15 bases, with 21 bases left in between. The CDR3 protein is CASSLAQGPRWLPFF. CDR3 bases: TGTGCCAGCAGCTTAGCACAGGGTCCTCGGTGGTTGCCGTTCTTC.

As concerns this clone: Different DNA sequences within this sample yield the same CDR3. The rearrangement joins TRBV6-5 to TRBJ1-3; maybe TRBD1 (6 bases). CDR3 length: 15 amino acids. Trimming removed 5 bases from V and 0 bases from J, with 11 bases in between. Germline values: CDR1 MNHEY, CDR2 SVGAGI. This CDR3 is CASSPDRYSGNTIYF. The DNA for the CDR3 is TGTGCCAGCAGTCCCGACAGGTACTCTGGAAACACCATATATTTT.

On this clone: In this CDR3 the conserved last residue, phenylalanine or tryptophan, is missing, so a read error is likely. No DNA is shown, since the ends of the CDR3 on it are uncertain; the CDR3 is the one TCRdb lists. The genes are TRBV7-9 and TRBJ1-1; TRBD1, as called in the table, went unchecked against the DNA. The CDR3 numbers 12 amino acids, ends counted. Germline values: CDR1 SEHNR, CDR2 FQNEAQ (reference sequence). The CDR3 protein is CASSLRGLVRTL.

The CDR3 region is CASRALNTEAFF. The CDR3 region has the DNA TGTGCCAGCAGGGCACTGAACACTGAAGCTTTCTTT. The genes are TRBV2 and TRBJ1-1; no clear D gene. V dropped 6 bases and J dropped 0 bases, with 5 bases sitting between them. This CDR3 comprises 12 residues. CDR1 and CDR2 (germline): SNHLY, FYNNEI.

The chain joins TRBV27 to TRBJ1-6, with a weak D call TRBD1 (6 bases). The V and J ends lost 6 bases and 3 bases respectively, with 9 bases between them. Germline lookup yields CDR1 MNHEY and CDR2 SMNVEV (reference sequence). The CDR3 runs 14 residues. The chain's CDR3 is CASRTQGYNSPLHF. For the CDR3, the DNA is TGTGCCAGCAGGACACAGGGCTATAATTCACCCCTCCACTTT.

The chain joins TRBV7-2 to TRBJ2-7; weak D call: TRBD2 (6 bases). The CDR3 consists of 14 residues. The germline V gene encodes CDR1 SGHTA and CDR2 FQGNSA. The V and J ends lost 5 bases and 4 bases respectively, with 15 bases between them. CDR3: CASSESGLNYEQYF. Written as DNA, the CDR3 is TGTGCCAGCAGCGAATCAGGACTAAATTACGAGCAGTACTTC.

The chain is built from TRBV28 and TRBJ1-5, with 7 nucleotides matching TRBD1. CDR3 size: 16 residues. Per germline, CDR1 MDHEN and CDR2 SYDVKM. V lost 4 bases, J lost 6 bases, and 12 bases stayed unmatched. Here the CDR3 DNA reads TGTGCCAGCAGTTGGTACAGGGGAGGGGGTGGTCAGCCCCAGCATTTT. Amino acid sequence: CASSWYRGGGGQPQHF.

The CDR3 reads CASSLVAGTGNYGYTF. The DNA of the CDR3 is TGTGCCAGCAGCTTAGTAGCGGGGACAGGGAACTATGGCTACACCTTC. V gene TRBV7-6 combines with J gene TRBJ1-2; 9 bases are a match to TRBD1. Germline CDR1 reads SGHVS; CDR2 reads FNYEAQ. Germline trimming cut 1 base from V and 2 bases from J; bases unmatched to any gene: 5. The CDR3 is 16 residues long.

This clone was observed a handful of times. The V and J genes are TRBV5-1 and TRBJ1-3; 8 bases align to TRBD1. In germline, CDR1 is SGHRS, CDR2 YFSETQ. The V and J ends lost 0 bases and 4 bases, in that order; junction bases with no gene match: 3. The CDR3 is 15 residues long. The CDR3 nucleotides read TGCGCCAGCAGCTTGGGGACAGGGCTCGGAAACACCATATATTTT. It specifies CASSLGTGLGNTIYF.

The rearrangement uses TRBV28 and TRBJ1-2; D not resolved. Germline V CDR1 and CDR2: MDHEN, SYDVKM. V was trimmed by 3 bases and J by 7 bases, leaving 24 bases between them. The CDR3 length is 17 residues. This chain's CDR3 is CASSFPTQIPGYGGYTF. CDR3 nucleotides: TGTGCCAGCAGTTTCCCCACCCAAATTCCGGGGTATGGTGGCTACACCTTC.

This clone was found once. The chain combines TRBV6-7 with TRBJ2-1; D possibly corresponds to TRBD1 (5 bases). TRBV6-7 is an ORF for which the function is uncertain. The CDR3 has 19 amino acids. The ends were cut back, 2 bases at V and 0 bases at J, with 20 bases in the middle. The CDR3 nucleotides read TGTGCCAGCAGTTACCCCGAATTTAGACAGCCGAGCTCCTACAATGAGCAGTTCTTC. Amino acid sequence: CASSYPEFRQPSSYNEQFF.

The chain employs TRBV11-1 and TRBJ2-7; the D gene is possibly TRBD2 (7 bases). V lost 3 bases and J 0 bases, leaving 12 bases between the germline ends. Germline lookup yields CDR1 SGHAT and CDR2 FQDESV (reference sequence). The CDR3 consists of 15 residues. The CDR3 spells CASSFLADSSYEQYF. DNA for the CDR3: TGTGCCAGCAGCTTTCTAGCGGACAGCTCCTACGAGCAGTACTTC.

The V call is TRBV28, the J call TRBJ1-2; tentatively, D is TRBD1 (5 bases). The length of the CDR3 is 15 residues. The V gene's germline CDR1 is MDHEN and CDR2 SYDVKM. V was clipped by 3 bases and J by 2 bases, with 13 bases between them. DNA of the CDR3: TGTGCCAGCAGTTTTTCCGGGGCCGAGAACTATGGCTACACCTTC. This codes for CASSFSGAENYGYTF.

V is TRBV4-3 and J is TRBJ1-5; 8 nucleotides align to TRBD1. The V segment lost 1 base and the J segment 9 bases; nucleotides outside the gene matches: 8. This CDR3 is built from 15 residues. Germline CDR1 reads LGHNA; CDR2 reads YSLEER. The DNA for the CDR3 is TGCGCCAGCAGCCAAGGGACAGGGTCTCTGTGGCCCCAGCATTTT. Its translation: CASSQGTGSLWPQHF.